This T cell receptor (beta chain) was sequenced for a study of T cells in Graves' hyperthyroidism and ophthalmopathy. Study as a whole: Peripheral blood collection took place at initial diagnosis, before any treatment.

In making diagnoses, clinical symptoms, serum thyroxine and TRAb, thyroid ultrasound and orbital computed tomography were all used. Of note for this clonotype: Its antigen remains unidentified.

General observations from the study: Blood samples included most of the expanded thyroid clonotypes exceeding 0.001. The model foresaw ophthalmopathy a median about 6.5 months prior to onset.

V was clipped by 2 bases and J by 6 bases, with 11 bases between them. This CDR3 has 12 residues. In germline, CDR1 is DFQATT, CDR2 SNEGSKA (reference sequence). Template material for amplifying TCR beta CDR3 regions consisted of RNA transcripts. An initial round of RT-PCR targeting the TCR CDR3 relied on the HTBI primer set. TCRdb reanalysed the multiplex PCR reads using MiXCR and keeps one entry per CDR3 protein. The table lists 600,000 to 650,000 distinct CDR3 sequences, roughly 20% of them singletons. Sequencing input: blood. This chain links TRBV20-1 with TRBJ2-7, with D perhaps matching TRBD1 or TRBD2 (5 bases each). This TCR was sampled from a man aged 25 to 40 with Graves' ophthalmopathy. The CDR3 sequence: CSARRDGAEQYF. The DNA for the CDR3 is TGCAGTGCTAGACGGGACGGGGCCGAGCAGTACTTC.